The source of this T cell receptor beta chain is a study of shared clonotypes between healthy human individuals. For the study at large: Every donor yielded three CD4 naive, three CD4 memory, two CD8 naive and one CD8 memory plate.

Assay: immunoSEQ multiplex PCR; the TCRdb copy retains only in-frame clones and omits some. The top ten hold approximately 0.45% of the sample, which has 1.5 million to 1.9 million clones, 95% to 99% seen once. CDR1 and CDR2 from the germline V gene are KGHSH and LQKENI. The CDR3 extends over 15 amino acids. The trim removed 3 bases at V and 2 bases at J, leaving 4 bases unmatched. The material sequenced was naive CD4+ T cells sorted from blood. The subset here: CD45RA+ positively selected. The clonotype was recovered from a man aged 25 to 45 in good health. The V and J genes are TRBV18 and TRBJ1-2; TRBD1 agrees at 9 bases. This CDR3 is CASSPGTGTNYGYTF. The CDR3, as DNA: TGTGCCAGCTCACCCGGGACAGGGACGAACTATGGCTACACCTTC.